The clone carrying this T cell receptor (beta chain) was observed a single time. Its specificity is not known. The germline V gene encodes CDR1 MNHEY and CDR2 SVGAGI. Trimming cost V 7 bases and J 7 bases, with 14 bases left between them. The CDR3 extends over 14 amino acids. This record belongs to a study of cytomegalovirus exposure and HLA in healthy donors. Findings and caveats of the study: For cytomegalovirus status, the classifier reportedly gave diagnoses with high specificity and sensitivity. TRBV6-2, TRBV6-3 and some other V segments were unresolvable in 87-base-pair reads.

The PCR contained 60 Vbeta and 13 Jbeta primers. Libraries were prepared by immunoSEQ multiplex PCR; TCRdb keeps only in-frame clonotypes and omits some of them. The sample yields 150,000 to 200,000 clones, approximately 88% seen once. The chain employs TRBV6-5 and TRBJ2-6; perhaps TRBD1 as D (5 bases). Sequencing input: PBMCs. This clonotype was sampled from a boy younger than 18 in good health and CMV-seronegative. In nucleotides, the CDR3 is TGTGCCAGCAAGCCATACAGGACAGCCAACGTCCTGACTTTC. Translating it yields CASKPYRTANVLTF.